The table lists the clone carrying this T cell receptor beta chain with a few counts. Per the germline V gene, CDR1 is LNHDA and CDR2 is SQIVND (reference sequence). The V and J ends lost 3 bases and 0 bases respectively, with 15 bases between them. The CDR3 is made up of 16 amino acids. The record originates from a study of blood T cell repertoires in COVID-19. Background on the study: Spain, Italy and the United States supplied samples that represented acute and convalescent COVID-19. PBMCs, B-cell-depleted T cells, or T cells were the source of the cDNA or gDNA that made up the material.

In the original processing: Scientists estimated how many nucleated cells there were by amplifying reference gene primers. Sequencing used immunoSEQ multiplex PCR; TCRdb keeps in-frame clones, though not all of them. The V and J calls and the clone size are those of that table, but D and trimming were determined from the DNA. The table lists some 69,000 clones, 70% to 85% of them singletons. Specimen: peripheral blood. V gene TRBV19 combines with J gene TRBJ2-7; the D gene is possibly TRBD2 (5 bases). This clonotype originated in a woman aged 55-70 years with acute or convalescent COVID-19. The CDR3 region is CASSMSPGYTSYEQYF. CDR3 DNA: TGTGCCAGTAGTATGTCGCCGGGATACACCTCCTACGAGCAGTACTTC.